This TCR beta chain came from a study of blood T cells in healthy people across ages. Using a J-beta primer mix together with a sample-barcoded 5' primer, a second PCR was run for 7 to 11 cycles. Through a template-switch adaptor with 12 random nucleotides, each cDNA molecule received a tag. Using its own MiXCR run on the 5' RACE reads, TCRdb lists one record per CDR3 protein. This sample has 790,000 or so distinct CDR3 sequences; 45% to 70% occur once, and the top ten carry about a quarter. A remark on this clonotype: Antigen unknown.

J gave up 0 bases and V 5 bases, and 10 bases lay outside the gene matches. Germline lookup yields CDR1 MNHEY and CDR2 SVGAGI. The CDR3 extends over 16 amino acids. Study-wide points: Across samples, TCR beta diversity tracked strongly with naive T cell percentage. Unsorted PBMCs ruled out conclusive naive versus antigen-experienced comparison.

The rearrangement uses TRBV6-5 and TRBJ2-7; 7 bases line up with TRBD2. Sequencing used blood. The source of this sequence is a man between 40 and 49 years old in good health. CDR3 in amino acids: CASSLLSGRSSYEQYF. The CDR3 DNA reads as TGTGCCAGCAGTCTACTTTCCGGGAGGAGCTCCTACGAGCAGTACTTC.